The clone carrying this TCR beta chain has just a few counts. The antigen is undetermined. The sample originates from a study of CD8 T cells in ankylosing spondylitis. Findings and caveats of the study: There was a TCR beta motif, made of several highly homologous variants, that appeared characteristic of ankylosing spondylitis blood. The authors reported significant enrichment of disease-linked clones in matched ankylosing spondylitis synovial fluid. Disease-linked clones, CD8+, were relatively rare in peripheral blood. Prior work had noted some motif variants in reactive arthritis blood and synovial fluid.

The germline CDR1 and CDR2 sequences are KGHDR and SFDVKD. Unmatched junction bases numbered 6, after V lost 9 bases and J lost 6 bases. The CDR3 loop spans 12 amino acids. The TCR beta libraries were generated through quantitative 5'-RACE incorporating molecular barcodes. One entry per CDR3 protein results from TCRdb running MiXCR on the 5' RACE reads. The table has 700,000 to 850,000 distinct CDR3 sequences, 12% seen once. Specimen: blood, either unsorted or a sorted T cell fraction (not recorded which). J is TRBJ1-2 and V is TRBV24-1; TRBD1 aligns across 7 bases. The sequence was obtained from a male donor with ankylosing spondylitis. CDR3 in amino acids: CATYGTADGYTF. The DNA for the CDR3 is TGTGCCACCTATGGGACAGCGGATGGCTACACCTTC.